These 6 T cell receptor beta chains were all obtained from the same sample, sequenced in a study of blood T cell repertoires in COVID-19. Profiled with immunoSEQ multiplex PCR; TCRdb holds only in-frame clones, not every one. The sample lists over 130,000 clones, around 87% occurring once. The sequenced material came from peripheral blood. Receptors originate from a woman aged 55-69 years with active or convalescent COVID-19.

This clone came up a few times. The chain couples TRBV7-2 to TRBJ1-6; TRBD1 might be the D (6 bases). The V gene lost 5 bases and the J gene lost 1 base, with 9 bases spanning the gap. Germline V gene data show CDR1 as SGHTA and CDR2 as FQGNSA. The CDR3 loop spans 15 amino acids. The CDR3 DNA reads as TGTGCCAGCAGCCCTGACAGGTCCTATAATTCACCCCTCCACTTT. Translation gives CASSPDRSYNSPLHF.

This chain connects TRBV9 to TRBJ2-3, with D perhaps matching TRBD1 (5 bases). This CDR3 comprises 14 residues. Germline-derived CDR1 and CDR2 are SGDLS and YYNGEE. The V and J ends lost 4 bases and 2 bases respectively, with 11 bases between them. In nucleotides, the CDR3 is TGTGCCAGCAGCCCTAGACAGTTCACAGATACGCAGTATTTT. Its protein is CASSPRQFTDTQYF. Variable domain in full (rest from reference TRBV9 and TRBJ2-3): DSGVTQTPKHLITATGQRVTLRCSPRSGDLSVYWYQQSLDQGLQFLIQYYNGEERAKGNILERFSAQQFPDLHSELNLSSLELGDSALYFCASSPRQFTDTQYFGPGTRLTVL.

The V and J genes are TRBV9 and TRBJ1-3; no firm D call. The CDR3 is made up of 14 amino acids. Germline CDR1 reads SGDLS; CDR2 reads YYNGEE. Trimming cost V 0 bases and J 0 bases, with 4 bases left between them. This CDR3 reads CASSVDSSGNTIYF. As DNA, the CDR3 is TGTGCCAGCAGCGTAGACAGCTCTGGAAACACCATATATTTT.

The chain combines TRBV5-8 with TRBJ1-2; no firm D call. This CDR3 comprises 13 residues. Per the germline V gene, CDR1 is SGHTS and CDR2 is YDEGEE. The V end lost 1 base, the J end lost 2 bases, and 6 bases lay between the germline ends. The CDR3 loop reads CASSLWQNYGYTF. The CDR3 DNA follows: TGTGCCAGCAGCTTGTGGCAAAACTATGGCTACACCTTC.

The chain has TRBV7-3 and TRBJ1-5; weak D call: TRBD1 (5 bases). Trimming stripped 1 base from V and 4 bases from J, with 11 bases between. Germline CDR1 and CDR2: SGHTA and FQGTGA. The CDR3 consists of 15 residues. CDR3 in amino acids: CASSLIAGGNQPQHF. DNA for the CDR3: TGTGCCAGCAGCTTAATTGCGGGGGGGAATCAGCCCCAGCATTTT. Full variable domain (remainder filled in from reference TRBV7-3 and TRBJ1-5): GAGVSQTPSNKVTEKGKYVELRCDPISGHTALYWYRQSLGQGPEFLIYFQGTGAADDSGLPNDRFFAVRPEGSVSTLKIQRTERGDSAVYLCASSLIAGGNQPQHFGDGTRLSIL.

The gene calls are TRBV7-2 and TRBJ1-2; 7 positions match TRBD1. Losses at the gene ends were 6 bases for V and 3 bases for J; bases not matched to a gene: 7. The germline gives CDR1 SGHTA, CDR2 FQGNSA. CDR3 length equals 14 residues. This chain's CDR3 is CASSETGTDYGYTF. CDR3 nucleotide sequence: TGTGCCAGCAGTGAGACCGGGACAGACTATGGCTACACCTTC.